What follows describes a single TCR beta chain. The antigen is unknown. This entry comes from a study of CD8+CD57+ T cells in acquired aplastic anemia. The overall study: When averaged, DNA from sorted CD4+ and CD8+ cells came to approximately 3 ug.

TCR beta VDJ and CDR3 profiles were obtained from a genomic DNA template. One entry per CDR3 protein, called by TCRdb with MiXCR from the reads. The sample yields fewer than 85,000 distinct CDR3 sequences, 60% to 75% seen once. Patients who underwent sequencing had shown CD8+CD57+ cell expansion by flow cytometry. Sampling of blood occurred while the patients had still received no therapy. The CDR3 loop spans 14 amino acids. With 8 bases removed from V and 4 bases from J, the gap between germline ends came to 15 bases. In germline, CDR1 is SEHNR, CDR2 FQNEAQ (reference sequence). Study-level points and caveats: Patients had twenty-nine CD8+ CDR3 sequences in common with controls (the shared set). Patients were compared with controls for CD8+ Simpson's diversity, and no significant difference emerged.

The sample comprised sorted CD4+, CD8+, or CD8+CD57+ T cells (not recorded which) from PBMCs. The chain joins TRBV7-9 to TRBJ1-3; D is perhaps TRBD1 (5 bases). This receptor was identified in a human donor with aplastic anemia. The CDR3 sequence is CASGPRGPGNTIYF. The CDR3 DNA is TGTGCCAGCGGCCCCCGGGGCCCAGGAAACACCATATATTTT.